This T cell receptor beta chain was captured by sequencing in a study of shared clonotypes between healthy human individuals (TCRdb year 2020). About the study as a whole: The cohort included three men and two women between 18 and 49 years of age. For each donor, three plates each were used for CD4 naive and CD4 memory, two plates were used for CD8 naive, and one plate was used for CD8 memory. Blood TCR repertoires of about five healthy adults were deeply sequenced to estimate repertoire size and the extent of clonotype sharing between individuals. To increase sequencing depth and limit assay-specific biases, TCR repertoire library preparation and sequencing were carried out by different laboratories using diverse techniques. Per donor, leukapheresis produced somewhere between about 0.9 and 9.5 billion PBMCs. Paper-wide results and their limitations: Rarefaction of sorted-subset datasets indicated incomplete sequencing despite the large sequencing depth. Naive subsets generally had larger estimated clonotype richness than memory subsets. The small number of donors limited the genetic and exposure-history diversity represented. Higher generation probabilities were observed for clonotypes shared by all four sorted-subset donors than for non-shared clonotypes. Sampling was limited to blood, and TCR repertoires in tissue likely differ from TCR repertoires in blood. Across a few donors, about 5.2% of naive CD4, roughly 3.5% of naive CD8, about 2% of memory CD4, and under 0.45% of memory CD8 clonotypes were shared. Pairwise subsampling indicated that sequencing depth was expected to affect the degree of clonotype sharing among donors.

Details on this clone: This clone's antigen is unknown. Base qualities are missing; no much larger clone stands one base away.

Using the deep immunoSEQ assay, TCR CDR3 regions were amplified from genomic DNA by multiplex PCR. For each cell subset, the extracted genomic DNA was distributed evenly across all wells of several immunoSEQ 96-well plates, and each plate served as one replicate. For sorted subsets, roughly 200 ng of genomic DNA, equivalent to around 30,000 T cell genomes, went into each replicate PCR. Purified libraries were measured with a Qubit 3.0 fluorometer, size-checked on a Bioanalyzer 2100, and measured again with the KAPA Library Quantification kit. Every immunoSEQ 96-well plate was sequenced on a dedicated single-read 150-cycle Illumina NextSeq 550 flow cell. In the original analysis: The immunoSEQ output contained only junctional sequences without quality scores, so filtering could not match that applied to full-length reads. Sequences were annotated with PyIR, a Python wrapper for IgBLAST v1.9, using IMGT germline references to assign V/J genes and CDR3. Reads were removed for weak V/J assignments (E-value above 1e-6), missing CDR3, stop codons, out-of-frame junctions, or ambiguous translated residues. V3J clonotypes were defined by identical inferred V gene, J gene, and CDR3 amino acid sequence. To compute the percentage overlap between repertoires, the number of shared unique clonotypes was divided by the size of the smaller repertoire. RTK rarefaction, the Chao1 estimator, and Recon v2.1 estimates of unobserved clonotypes were used to assess repertoire richness. Generation probabilities for all TCRbeta clonotypes obtained by the gDNA method from a handful of donors were computed using OLGA. The clones in this table, taken by TCRdb from immuneACCESS, are in-frame only. Not every clone is retained; where verified, under half of the shortfall comes from an unresolved V gene, and the cause of the rest is unknown. The V and J calls and clone size come from that table; D and trimming were worked out from the DNA. The sample contains roughly 300,000 clones, 73% of them found a single time. The ten most abundant clones make up 8% to 13% of the sample.

The donors were healthy, HIV-negative adults with no recently reported acute infections or vaccinations. Only Caucasian adults living in Nashville, Tennessee, USA were represented among the donors. CD4+ T cells were enriched through magnetic negative selection, after which naive cells were positively selected on CD45RA and the remaining negative fraction served as the memory subset. After blood collection by leukapheresis, PBMCs were isolated using Ficoll-Histopaque density gradient centrifugation and then cryopreserved in the vapor phase of liquid nitrogen. Analytical flow cytometry was used to check the purity and quantity of each magnetically sorted T cell population. Genomic DNA was isolated from each sorted fraction and quantified by UV absorbance on a Nanodrop 2000c. Sequencing used memory CD4+ T cells sorted from blood. The cell subset or site label, as the study defines it: CD45RA-negative fraction. The clonotype comes from a man under 40 in good health.

The bases are TGCGCCAGCAGGACTAGCGGGAGCCAAGAGACCCAGTACTTC. Its protein reads: CASRTSGSQETQYF. Recombination linked TRBV10-2 to TRBJ2-5; a stretch of 12 junction bases matches TRBD2. The CDR3 has 14 amino acids, counting the end cysteine and phenylalanine. Kept here is only the CDR3 DNA, which spans 42 bases and is read in frame from base 1. Trimming leaves V shorter by 6 bases and J shorter by 1 base, with the junction holding 0 bases beyond the gene matches. CDR1 and CDR2, per the germline V gene, are WSHSY and SAAADI.